This T cell receptor (beta chain) stems from a study of Graves' ophthalmopathy and Graves' hyperthyroidism. The study enrolled ophthalmopathy donors with moderate-to-severe activity, CAS ≥3, NOSPECS ≥4 and duration under 3 months. This clonotype was counted many times. Amplification of TCR beta CDR3 regions used RNA transcripts. In the first round, RT-PCR was carried out with HTBI primers, and a multiplex PCR formed the second round. Each CDR3 protein is one row after TCRdb ran MiXCR on the multiplex PCR reads. The table records about 210,000 distinct CDR3 sequences, less than 30% of them present only once. This CDR3 comprises 15 residues. From germline, CDR1 is SNHLY and CDR2 FYNNEI. V dropped 6 bases and J dropped 4; count of bases not matched to a gene: 10.

J is TRBJ1-2 and V is TRBV2; 8 bases are a match to TRBD1. Sequencing input: peripheral blood. This sequence was found in a man aged 45-60 years with Graves' ophthalmopathy. The CDR3 loop is CASSTLRTGSYGYTF. CDR3 DNA sequence: TGTGCCAGCAGCACCCTCCGGACAGGGTCCTATGGCTACACCTTC.